These 6 T cell receptor beta chains were all obtained from the same sample, sequenced in a study of CD8+ T cells in alopecia areata. cDNA serving as the sequencing template came from extracted, reverse transcribed RNA. The repertoire was sequenced with immunoSEQ multiplex PCR; TCRdb's copy has only in-frame clones and lacks some. The repertoire includes about 90,000 clones, 44% of them detected once, and around 18% sits in the top ten. As to treatment: oral pan-JAK inhibitor, 5-10 mg twice daily. The source was CD8+ T cells sorted from blood, collected at week 24, from a patient treated with tofacitinib. These receptors all come from a human donor with alopecia areata.

As for this clone: The junction shows a germline mismatch at one end, possibly a read error. V usage is TRBV5-1 and J usage is TRBJ2-7; TRBD1 matches 9 bases. The CDR3 has 15 amino acids. Looked up from germline, CDR1 is SGHRS and CDR2 is YFSETQ. CDR3 bases: TGCGCCAGCAGCTCAACCGGGACAGGGTCCTTCGAGCAGTACTTC. Translation: CASSSTGTGSFEQYF.

This chain links TRBV30 with TRBJ1-1, with TRBD1 matching over 7 bases. The CDR3 is 14 residues long. V was pared by 0 bases and J by 4 bases, with 5 bases of the junction left unmatched. In germline, CDR1 is GTSNPN, CDR2 SVGIG (reference sequence). The CDR3 region has the DNA TGTGCCTGGAGTGTAATGACAGGGAGCACTGAAGCTTTCTTT. Translation: CAWSVMTGSTEAFF.

This clone has more than one count but fewer than ten. Other DNA sequences of this sample code for an identical CDR3. V and J are TRBV29-1 and TRBJ2-1; D is unresolved. V gave up 5 bases and J gave up 1 base, with 12 bases separating them. CDR3 size: 14 residues. The germline CDR1 and CDR2 sequences are SQVTM and ANQGSEA. The CDR3 bases are TGCAGCGTTCCGGACCGAGCTTCCTACAATGAGCAGTTCTTC. Translated, it gives CSVPDRASYNEQFF.

This clone is termed medium-sized (0.01 to 0.1%). CDR3 sequence reads: CASSLFDFYEQYF. The CDR3 nucleotides read TGTGCCAGCAGCTTATTCGATTTCTACGAGCAGTACTTC. The chain couples TRBV11-2 to TRBJ2-7; no clear D gene. The ends were cut back, 2 bases at V and 3 bases at J, with 8 bases in the middle. CDR1 is SGHAT and CDR2 is FQNNGV in the germline V gene. This CDR3 is 13 amino acids long. The full variable domain, completed using reference TRBV11-2 and TRBJ2-7, is EAGVAQSPRYKIIEKRQSVAFWCNPISGHATLYWYQQILGQGPKLLIQFQNNGVVDDSQLPKDRFSAERLKGVDSTLKIQPAKLEDSAVYLCASSLFDFYEQYFGPGTRLTVT.

The V call is TRBV30, the J call TRBJ1-5, with D unresolved. Germline CDR1 GTSNPN, CDR2 SVGIG (reference sequence). This CDR3 has 12 amino acids. Trimming stripped 5 bases from V and 0 bases from J, with 5 bases between. The CDR3 here is CAWDGSNQPQHF. In nucleotides, the CDR3 is TGTGCCTGGGACGGTAGCAATCAGCCCCAGCATTTT.

This clone came up a few times. The CDR3: CSVEDHGGSYEQYF. The CDR3 DNA reads as TGCAGCGTTGAAGATCACGGGGGCTCCTACGAGCAGTACTTC. The rearrangement joins TRBV29-1 to TRBJ2-5, with D possibly matching TRBD2 (6 bases). The J call is in doubt because the DNA end fits TRBJ2-7 better. The germline gives CDR1 SQVTM, CDR2 ANQGSEA. CDR3 length: 14 residues.